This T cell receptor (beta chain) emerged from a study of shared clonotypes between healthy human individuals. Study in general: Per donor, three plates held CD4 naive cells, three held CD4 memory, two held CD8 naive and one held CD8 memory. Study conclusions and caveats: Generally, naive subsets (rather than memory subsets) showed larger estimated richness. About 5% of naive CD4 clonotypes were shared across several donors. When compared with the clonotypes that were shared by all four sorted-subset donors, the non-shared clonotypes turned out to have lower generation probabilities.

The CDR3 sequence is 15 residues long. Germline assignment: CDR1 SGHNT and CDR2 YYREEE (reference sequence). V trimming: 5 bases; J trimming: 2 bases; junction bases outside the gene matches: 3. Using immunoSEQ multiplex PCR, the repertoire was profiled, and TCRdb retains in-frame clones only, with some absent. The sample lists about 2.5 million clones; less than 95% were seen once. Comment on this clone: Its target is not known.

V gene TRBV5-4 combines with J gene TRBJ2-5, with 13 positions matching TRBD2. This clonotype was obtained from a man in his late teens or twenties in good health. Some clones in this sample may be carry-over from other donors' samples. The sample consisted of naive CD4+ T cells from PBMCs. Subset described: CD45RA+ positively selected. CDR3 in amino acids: CASRRGLAGQETQYF. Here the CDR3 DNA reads TGTGCCAGCAGGAGGGGACTAGCGGGGCAAGAGACCCAGTACTTC.